One and the same sample provided the 7 T cell receptor beta chains below, sequenced in a study of response to subunit inactivated influenza vaccine. MiXCR, applied by TCRdb to the RT-PCR reads, yields one record per CDR3 protein. The sample lists 650,000 to 800,000 distinct CDR3 sequences; 11% to 15% were seen once. The sample in question was PBMCs from blood, obtained 14 to 15 days before vaccination. Every receptor here comes from a man aged 50 to 60 who received an inactivated influenza vaccine.

This clonotype was found a few times. This sequence joins TRBV5-6 and TRBJ2-1, with D unclear. This CDR3 contains 13 residues. Germline V gene sequence: CDR1 SGHDT, CDR2 YYEEEE. Trimming removed 4 bases at V and 4 bases at J, with 9 bases between. This CDR3 is CASSMGSYNEQFF. The DNA for the CDR3 is TGTGCCAGCAGCATGGGATCTTACAATGAGCAGTTCTTC.

This chain connects TRBV6-5 to TRBJ2-3; 7 bases agree with TRBD1. The V gene end was trimmed by 1 base and the J gene end by 6 bases; junction bases not matched to a gene: 7. This CDR3 contains 15 residues. CDR1 is MNHEY and CDR2 is SVGAGI in the germline V gene. Here the CDR3 reads CASSYFGTVSDTQYF. For the CDR3, the DNA is TGTGCCAGCAGTTACTTCGGGACAGTGTCCGATACGCAGTATTTT.

The J gene is TRBJ2-5, the V gene TRBV11-2; 10 bases line up with TRBD2. The germline V gene encodes CDR1 SGHAT and CDR2 FQNNGV. J was trimmed by 8 bases and V by 4 bases; bases with no gene match: 10. CDR3 size: 15 residues. The CDR3 nucleotides read TGTGCCAGCAGCTCGGTAGCGGGGGGTGACATAACCCAGTACTTC. This gives the protein CASSSVAGGDITQYF.

The rearrangement links TRBV6-1 to TRBJ1-1; the match to TRBD1 covers 9 bases. With 7 bases clipped from V and 4 bases from J, the junction kept 7 bases outside the gene matches. CDR3 size: 14 residues. CDR1 and CDR2 (germline): MNHNS, SASEGT. For the CDR3, the DNA is TGTGCCAGCAAACCGGGACAGGGATTCACTGAAGCTTTCTTT. It specifies CASKPGQGFTEAFF.

This clonotype showed up just a few times. The chain couples TRBV20-1 to TRBJ2-1; perhaps TRBD2 as D (6 bases). The CDR3 is 12 amino acids. Germline values: CDR1 DFQATT, CDR2 SNEGSKA (reference sequence). V was trimmed by 2 bases and J by 10 bases, leaving 12 bases between them. The CDR3 DNA is TGCAGTGCTAGATCGTTAGCGGAAGAGCAGTTCTTC. Translation: CSARSLAEEQFF.

This clonotype was detected only a few times. V and J are TRBV6-1 and TRBJ1-4; D not resolved. Germline V gene lookup returns CDR1 MNHNS and CDR2 SASEGT. The V gene lost 6 bases and the J gene lost 6 bases, with 17 bases spanning the gap. The CDR3 is made up of 15 amino acids. The CDR3 region is CASRRTRSSYEKLFF. The CDR3 nucleotides are TGTGCCAGCAGACGGACCCGAAGCTCGTATGAAAAACTGTTTTTT.

The V and J genes are TRBV12-3 or TRBV12-4 and TRBJ2-3; 12 positions agree with TRBD2. V shed 8 bases, J shed 0 bases, and the junction held 6 bases outside the gene matches. The length of the CDR3 is 16 residues. DNA of the CDR3: TGTGCCAGCGGACTAGCGGGGAGTCCTAGCACAGATACGCAGTATTTT. Protein product: CASGLAGSPSTDTQYF.